Listed below are T cell receptor beta chains from one sample, sequenced in a study of identical twins. In TCRdb, the 5' RACE reads were re-called with MiXCR into one record per CDR3 protein. This table holds 300,000 to 400,000 distinct CDR3 sequences, approximately 13% found once. This same sample was also taken into another study, of yellow fever vaccine responses in identical twins.

Sequencing input: CD8+ T cells sorted from blood. The source of these receptors is a woman younger than 30 in good health. The CDR3 runs from the conserved cysteine through the conserved F or W. D genes are given only for firm matches. The size field is filled for only some rows; it gives once, few, many or a size class.

v_call: TRBV10-3; d_call: TRBD1; clone_size: once; j_call: TRBJ2-3; cdr3_nt: TGTGCCATCACGCAAGGACAGGGGGCGTACACAGATACGCAGTATTTT; cdr3_aa: CAITQGQGAYTDTQYF
v_call: TRBV7-9; d_call: TRBD1; clone_size: many; j_call: TRBJ2-7; cdr3_nt: TGTGCCAGCAGCATGCCGGGACAGGCCTTCTACGAGCAGTACTTC; cdr3_aa: CASSMPGQAFYEQYF
v_call: TRBV6-5; d_call: .; clone_size: few; j_call: TRBJ2-1; cdr3_nt: TGTGCCAGCAGTTACCAGGGACCCTCCTACAATGAGCAGTTCTTC; cdr3_aa: CASSYQGPSYNEQFF
v_call: TRBV27; d_call: .; clone_size: many; j_call: TRBJ2-6; cdr3_nt: TGTGCCAGCAGTTTAGGTGGGGCCAACGTCCTGACTTTC; cdr3_aa: CASSLGGANVLTF
v_call: TRBV10-1; d_call: .; clone_size: .; j_call: TRBJ2-1; cdr3_nt: TGCGCCAGCAGTGAGGTAGCTGGTGAGCAGTTCTTC; cdr3_aa: CASSEVAGEQFF
v_call: TRBV12-3/TRBV12-4; d_call: .; clone_size: many; j_call: TRBJ1-5; cdr3_nt: TGTGCCAGCGCACGTGGGGTTTCTGCCCAGCCCCAGCATTTT; cdr3_aa: CASARGVSAQPQHF
v_call: TRBV27; d_call: TRBD1; clone_size: .; j_call: TRBJ2-1; cdr3_nt: TGTGCCAGCCGGCGGACAGGGGGCCTTTTCCCGTTTATATATGAGCAGTTCTTC; cdr3_aa: CASRRTGGLFPFIYEQFF
v_call: TRBV20-1; d_call: .; clone_size: .; j_call: TRBJ2-1; cdr3_nt: TGCAGTGTCGAGGCAGGACTCCGGAGTCCCTCCTACAATGAGCAGTTCTTC; cdr3_aa: CSVEAGLRSPSYNEQFF
v_call: TRBV4-1; d_call: .; clone_size: many; j_call: TRBJ1-1; cdr3_nt: TGCGCCAGCAGCCAAGAGTTCCGGCTCAATGGCCTTGAAGCTTTCTTT; cdr3_aa: CASSQEFRLNGLEAFF
v_call: TRBV29-1; d_call: .; clone_size: .; j_call: TRBJ2-1; cdr3_nt: TGCAGCGTTGATACCTCCCCCCAGTTCTTC; cdr3_aa: CSVDTSPQFF
v_call: TRBV7-9; d_call: .; clone_size: .; j_call: TRBJ2-6; cdr3_nt: TGTGCCAGCAACCCCCTCAACTCGGGGGCCAACGTCCTGACTTTC; cdr3_aa: CASNPLNSGANVLTF
v_call: TRBV9; d_call: .; clone_size: .; j_call: TRBJ2-5; cdr3_nt: TGTGCCAGCAGCGTCGCCGACGGGGTGGCTGAGACCCAGTACTTC; cdr3_aa: CASSVADGVAETQYF
v_call: TRBV6-1; d_call: .; clone_size: few; j_call: TRBJ1-2; cdr3_nt: TGTGCCAGCAGTAAGCAGAGTTTGGTGCGAGGCTACACCTTC; cdr3_aa: CASSKQSLVRGYTF
v_call: TRBV12-3/TRBV12-4; d_call: TRBD2; clone_size: .; j_call: TRBJ2-1; cdr3_nt: TGTGCCAGCAACCCCACCGGGACTAGATTCGGTGAGCAGTTCTTC; cdr3_aa: CASNPTGTRFGEQFF
v_call: TRBV3-1; d_call: .; clone_size: .; j_call: TRBJ2-1; cdr3_nt: TGTGCCAGCAGCCACGAAGGGCGGGTGGCCTACAATGAGCAGTTCTTC; cdr3_aa: CASSHEGRVAYNEQFF
v_call: TRBV12-3/TRBV12-4; d_call: .; clone_size: .; j_call: TRBJ2-4; cdr3_nt: TGTGCCAGCAGCCGGGGGACAGAAGTTATTCAGTACTTC; cdr3_aa: CASSRGTEVIQYF
v_call: TRBV7-8; d_call: .; clone_size: few; j_call: TRBJ2-1; cdr3_nt: TGTGCCAGCAACGAGGCAAGCTCCTACAATGAGCAGTTCTTC; cdr3_aa: CASNEASSYNEQFF
v_call: TRBV6-5; d_call: .; clone_size: few; j_call: TRBJ2-7; cdr3_nt: TGTGCCAGCAGTTACGCGGGCCCCTCCTACGAGCAGTACTTC; cdr3_aa: CASSYAGPSYEQYF
v_call: TRBV7-9; d_call: TRBD2; clone_size: few; j_call: TRBJ2-5; cdr3_nt: TGTGCCAGCAGCTTAGGTGGACTAGCGGACCAAGAGACCCAGTACTTC; cdr3_aa: CASSLGGLADQETQYF
v_call: TRBV3-1; d_call: TRBD2; clone_size: .; j_call: TRBJ2-1; cdr3_nt: TGTGCCAGCAGCCAGGGGAGGGCGAGCTCCTACAATGAGCAGTTCTTC; cdr3_aa: CASSQGRASSYNEQFF